The T cell receptor (beta chain) described here comes from a study of T cells in localized non-small cell lung cancer. CDR3 length equals 12 residues. V was cut by 0 bases and J by 5 bases, with 8 bases left in between. Germline-derived CDR1 and CDR2 are GTSNPN and SVGIG (reference sequence). This table comes from immunoSEQ multiplex PCR, and its TCRdb copy is limited to in-frame clones, with some not included. The data contain about 20,000 clones, about 87% of them singletons. Here the sequenced sample was PBMCs, taken before any cancer treatment. The sequence derives from a man between 35 and 75 years old with stage II squamous cell lung carcinoma. This chain connects TRBV30 to TRBJ2-7; no firm D call. The CDR3 nucleotides are TGTGCCTGGAGTGTAGGGCAGGACGAGCAGTACTTC. Its protein product is CAWSVGQDEQYF.